Below are 11 T cell receptor beta chains sequenced from a single sample in a study of blood T cell repertoires in COVID-19. Sequencing was performed with immunoSEQ multiplex PCR; in TCRdb, only in-frame clones are kept and a portion is missing. The sample contains just over 90,000 clones, approximately 87% of which appear only once. Sequencing was carried out using peripheral blood. Receptors originate from a human donor with active COVID-19. The donor label of this sample is uncertain.

The chain couples TRBV5-4 to TRBJ1-1; D is undetermined. Trimming took 4 bases from V and 3 from J, leaving 13 bases between them. Germline V gene lookup returns CDR1 SGHNT and CDR2 YYREEE (reference sequence). This CDR3 has 14 amino acids. In DNA form, the CDR3 reads TGTGCCAGCAGCCCACCGGGTGGCGACACTGAAGCTTTCTTT. Residues: CASSPPGGDTEAFF.

In its sample, this clone was seen once. The chain uses TRBV6-2 or TRBV6-3 and TRBJ2-3, with D possibly TRBD2 on 6 matching bases. The CDR3 length is 15 residues. Germline-derived CDR1 and CDR2 are MNHEY and SVGEGT. V lost 2 bases, J lost 0 bases, and 9 bases lay in between. The CDR3 DNA sequence: TGTGCCAGCAGTTACACCGGGACTAGCACAGATACGCAGTATTTT. It specifies CASSYTGTSTDTQYF.

This clone was found once. The chain carries TRBV25-1 and TRBJ1-2; 8 bases map to TRBD1. The CDR3 totals 13 residues. The V and J ends lost 6 bases and 1 base, in that order; junction bases with no gene match: 1. Per the germline V gene, CDR1 is MGHDK and CDR2 is SYGVNS. The CDR3 region is CASRDRGNYGYTF. DNA for the CDR3: TGTGCCAGCAGAGACAGGGGTAACTATGGCTACACCTTC.

CDR3 region: CASSRGRAFNEKLFF. CDR3 DNA sequence: TGTGCCAGTAGTCGCGGCAGGGCCTTTAATGAAAAACTGTTTTTT. This chain uses TRBV19 with TRBJ1-4; D is perhaps TRBD1 (5 bases). Trimming took off 5 bases at V and 4 bases at J, with 14 bases between the two ends. This CDR3 is built from 15 residues. Germline CDR1 and CDR2: LNHDA and SQIVND (reference sequence).

V and J are TRBV4-3 and TRBJ1-1, with D maybe TRBD1 (6 bases). The V end was cut by 4 bases, the J end by 1 base, with 13 bases between. CDR1 LGHNA and CDR2 YSLEER come from the germline V gene. The CDR3 length is 15 residues. The CDR3 region is CASSRASTGNTEAFF. The CDR3, as DNA: TGCGCCAGCAGCCGAGCCTCGACAGGGAACACTGAAGCTTTCTTT.

The gene calls are TRBV4-3 and TRBJ2-5; 7 bases align to TRBD1. V lost 2 bases, J lost 5 bases, and 5 bases stayed unmatched. The CDR3 consists of 14 residues. Germline CDR1 is LGHNA and CDR2 is YSLEER. CDR3 nucleotide sequence: TGCGCCAGCAGCCAACATACAGGGGTGGAGACCCAGTACTTC. Translation: CASSQHTGVETQYF.

V and J are TRBV3-1 (or the pseudogene TRBV3-2) and TRBJ1-1; the D is unclear. CDR3 length: 11 amino acids. The V gene lost 3 bases and the J gene lost 9 bases, with 8 bases spanning the gap. The germline CDR1 and CDR2 sequences are LGHDT and YNNKEL (reference sequence). CDR3 protein: CASSQGGKAFF. CDR3 DNA: TGTGCCAGCAGCCAGGGCGGGAAAGCTTTCTTT.

J is TRBJ2-3 and V is TRBV4-3; the match to TRBD2 covers 8 bases. Germline V gives CDR1 LGHNA, CDR2 YSLEER. CDR3 length: 15 residues. Trimming cost V 0 bases and J 8 bases; bases outside gene matches: 7. The CDR3 DNA reads TGCGCCAGCAGCCAAGATACGGGGGGGTTGGGTACGCAGTATTTT. This codes for CASSQDTGGLGTQYF.

The rearrangement joins TRBV27 to TRBJ1-2; D not resolved. Germline V CDR1 and CDR2: MNHEY, SMNVEV (reference sequence). The V gene lost 6 bases and the J gene lost 0 bases, with 11 bases spanning the gap. This CDR3 is 14 amino acids long. CDR3 bases: TGTGCCAGCAGATTGAGAGGAACTAACTATGGCTACACCTTC. This translates into CASRLRGTNYGYTF.

V gene TRBV7-9 combines with J gene TRBJ2-2; no firm D call. The CDR3 covers 15 residues. V was clipped by 1 base and J by 7 bases, with 13 bases between them. Germline assignment: CDR1 SEHNR and CDR2 FQNEAQ (reference sequence). This chain's CDR3 is CASSLGPTNGGELFF. The CDR3 DNA reads as TGTGCCAGCAGCTTAGGCCCGACAAACGGCGGGGAGCTGTTTTTT.

This chain uses TRBV19 with TRBJ1-6; 7 bases line up with TRBD1. The CDR3 runs 17 residues. In germline, CDR1 is LNHDA, CDR2 SQIVND (reference sequence). Trimming took 0 bases from V and 8 from J; bases not matched to a gene: 10. CDR3 nucleotides: TGTGCCAGTAGTATAGACCAAACTAACAGGGGTGATTCACCCCTCCACTTT. The encoded protein is CASSIDQTNRGDSPLHF. Full variable domain (outside the CDR3, taken from reference TRBV19 and TRBJ1-6): DGGITQSPKYLFRKEGQNVTLSCEQNLNHDAMYWYRQDPGQGLRLIYYSQIVNDFQKGDIAEGYSVSREKKESFPLTVTSAQKNPTAFYLCASSIDQTNRGDSPLHFGNGTRLTVT.